This T cell receptor beta chain is from a study of T cells in Graves' hyperthyroidism and ophthalmopathy. General observations from the study: Blood shared most expanded thyroid clonotypes above 0.001.

The CDR3 runs 14 residues. Per germline, CDR1 DFQATT and CDR2 SNEGSKA (reference sequence). Trimming cost V 0 bases and J 8 bases, with 13 bases left between them. TCR beta CDR3 sequences were amplified from RNA transcripts. HTBI primers were the set used in a first-round RT-PCR of the TCR CDR3. TCRdb ran MiXCR on the multiplex PCR reads and lists one entry per CDR3 protein. The table has under 550,000 distinct CDR3 sequences, roughly 15% seen once. As concerns this clonotype: Its antigen is currently unknown.

Graves' hyperthyroidism showing no ophthalmopathy progression within 18 months was considered stable. The gene calls are TRBV20-1 and TRBJ1-4, with D possibly matching TRBD1 (5 bases). The sample comprised blood. The clonotype comes from a woman aged 18-29 years with Graves' hyperthyroidism. The CDR3 DNA follows: TGCAGTGCTAGAGAGGGGGACCCGCCGGAAAAACTGTTTTTT. Its translation: CSAREGDPPEKLFF.